The 29 T cell receptor beta chains presented below share a single source sample, sequenced in a study of blood T cell repertoires in COVID-19. The method was immunoSEQ multiplex PCR; TCRdb's version includes in-frame clones alone and lacks a portion of them. The sample holds about 250,000 clones, almost 90% seen once. Input material: peripheral blood. The receptors shown here come from a woman aged 60-75 years with COVID-19, enrolled during active disease.

This sequence joins TRBV7-9 and TRBJ2-5; no definite D call. CDR3 length: 15 amino acids. Germline V gives CDR1 SEHNR, CDR2 FQNEAQ (reference sequence). V was clipped by 1 base and J by 3 bases, with 12 bases between them. DNA of the CDR3: TGTGCCAGCAGCTTAGACTCGGGTAGAGAAGAGACCCAGTACTTC. Protein: CASSLDSGREETQYF.

The DNA of the CDR3 is TGTGCCAGCTCACACGGCACTAGATCTTCTGGGAACCCCACAGATACGCAGTATTTT. Translated, it gives CASSHGTRSSGNPTDTQYF. The J gene is TRBJ2-3, the V gene TRBV18, with D perhaps TRBD2 (5 bases). V lost 4 bases to trimming and J lost 2 bases, with 25 bases between them. Germline loops: CDR1 KGHSH, CDR2 LQKENI. The CDR3 totals 19 residues.

J is TRBJ2-7 and V is TRBV27; the match to TRBD1 covers 8 bases. The CDR3 is made up of 14 amino acids. Per the germline V gene, CDR1 is MNHEY and CDR2 is SMNVEV (reference sequence). V shed 5 bases and J 5 bases; nucleotides not matched to a gene: 8. This CDR3 reads CASSARQGTDEQYF. For the CDR3, the DNA is TGTGCCAGCAGTGCAAGACAGGGGACGGACGAGCAGTACTTC.

The chain is built from TRBV30 and TRBJ2-5; 7 positions match TRBD1. Trimming removed 1 base from V and 7 bases from J; junction bases left unmatched: 6. This CDR3 has 13 amino acids. Germline CDR1 is GTSNPN and CDR2 is SVGIG (reference sequence). CDR3 sequence reads: CAWSGTSGGTQYF. The CDR3 nucleotides are TGTGCCTGGAGTGGGACTTCAGGGGGGACCCAGTACTTC.

The chain combines TRBV4-2 with TRBJ2-5, with D tentatively TRBD2 (5 bases). This CDR3 region has 15 residues. Germline V gene data show CDR1 as LGHNA and CDR2 as YNFKEQ. V lost 0 bases to trimming and J lost 5 bases, with 13 bases between them. Here the CDR3 DNA reads TGTGCCAGCAGCCAAGATTCGGACTTCCAGGAGACCCAGTACTTC. Its translation: CASSQDSDFQETQYF.

DNA for the CDR3: TGTGCCAGCAGCTTAGCCGGGACTTCCTTAGTAGAGACCCAGTACTTC. The encoded protein is CASSLAGTSLVETQYF. The rearrangement links TRBV7-2 to TRBJ2-5; the D gene is possibly TRBD2 (6 bases). V was trimmed by 0 bases and J by 4 bases, leaving 15 bases between them. The CDR3 extends over 16 amino acids. Germline assignment: CDR1 SGHTA and CDR2 FQGNSA.

This chain uses TRBV9 with TRBJ2-1, with D possibly TRBD2 on 6 matching bases. This CDR3 has 15 amino acids. Germline V gene lookup returns CDR1 SGDLS and CDR2 YYNGEE. With 4 bases removed from V and 1 base from J, the gap between germline ends came to 12 bases. The CDR3 here is CASSPWRGSYNEQFF. Here the CDR3 DNA reads TGTGCCAGCAGCCCCTGGAGGGGATCCTACAATGAGCAGTTCTTC. The entire variable domain, with the rest obtained from reference TRBV9 and TRBJ2-1, is as follows: DSGVTQTPKHLITATGQRVTLRCSPRSGDLSVYWYQQSLDQGLQFLIQYYNGEERAKGNILERFSAQQFPDLHSELNLSSLELGDSALYFCASSPWRGSYNEQFFGPGTRLTVL.

The genes are TRBV7-3 and TRBJ1-3; TRBD1 might be the D (5 bases). The CDR3 consists of 15 residues. Germline CDR1 reads SGHTA; CDR2 reads FQGTGA. Trimming shortened V by 5 bases and J by 2 bases, and 13 bases separated the two germline ends. As DNA, the CDR3 is TGTGCCAGCAGCCCAGGGCCGGAAGCTGGAAACACCATATATTTT. Its protein is CASSPGPEAGNTIYF.

The chain uses TRBV3-1 (or the pseudogene TRBV3-2) and TRBJ2-7; tentatively, D is TRBD1 (5 bases). With 8 bases removed from V and 3 bases from J, the gap between germline ends came to 17 bases. Germline V gene sequence: CDR1 LGHDT, CDR2 YNNKEL (reference sequence). This CDR3 has 14 residues. For the CDR3, the DNA is TGTGCCAGCCAGGGTTATGGGCAATTCTACGAGCAGTACTTC. Translated, it gives CASQGYGQFYEQYF.

This clone came up once. The rearrangement joins TRBV15 to TRBJ1-2; 7 nucleotides align to TRBD1. This CDR3 contains 15 residues. The germline gives CDR1 LNHNV, CDR2 YYDKDF (reference sequence). Germline trimming cut 0 bases from V and 8 bases from J; bases unmatched to any gene: 9. The DNA for the CDR3 is TGTGCCACCAGCAGAGATAGGGGACAGTTCTTCGGCTACACCTTC. Residues: CATSRDRGQFFGYTF. The whole variable domain, remainder taken from reference TRBV15 and TRBJ1-2, is DAMVIQNPRYQVTQFGKPVTLSCSQTLNHNVMYWYQQKSSQAPKLLFHYYDKDFNNEADTPDNFQSRRPNTSFCFLDIRSPGLGDTAMYLCATSRDRGQFFGYTFGSGTRLTVV.

The chain links TRBV5-1 to TRBJ2-2, with 8 bases fitting TRBD2. The length of the CDR3 is 15 residues. The germline CDR1 and CDR2 sequences are SGHRS and YFSETQ. V lost 5 bases to trimming and J lost 1 base; unmatched junction nucleotides: 4. The CDR3 DNA is TGCGCCAGCAGGCTGAGCGGGAGGAACACCGGGGAGCTGTTTTTT. Protein product: CASRLSGRNTGELFF.

J is TRBJ1-1 and V is TRBV4-2; D may be TRBD1 (5 bases). Trimming took 0 bases from V and 4 from J, leaving 15 bases between them. Germline lookup yields CDR1 LGHNA and CDR2 YNFKEQ. The CDR3 sequence is 16 residues long. CDR3 loop: CASSQDPQGSVTEAFF. The CDR3 region has the DNA TGTGCCAGCAGCCAAGACCCCCAGGGATCGGTCACTGAAGCTTTCTTT.

The genes are TRBV19 and TRBJ1-1, with TRBD1 identical over 7 bases. With 8 bases clipped from V and 0 bases from J, the junction kept 12 bases outside the gene matches. This CDR3 has 16 amino acids. Germline lookup yields CDR1 LNHDA and CDR2 SQIVND (reference sequence). The CDR3 region is CASFPRHRGLNTEAFF. The CDR3 region has the DNA TGTGCCAGTTTCCCCCGCCACAGGGGTCTGAACACTGAAGCTTTCTTT.

This chain links TRBV9 with TRBJ1-2, with TRBD1 matching over 7 bases. CDR1 and CDR2 from the germline V gene are SGDLS and YYNGEE. V lost 3 bases and J lost 2; bases outside the gene matches: 10. The CDR3 length is 16 residues. The DNA for the CDR3 is TGTGCCAGCAGCGCAAACCCGGGACAGAACAACTATGGCTACACCTTC. It translates to CASSANPGQNNYGYTF.

This chain connects TRBV9 to TRBJ2-3; perhaps TRBD2 as D (5 bases). Per the germline V gene, CDR1 is SGDLS and CDR2 is YYNGEE. The V end was cut by 0 bases, the J end by 1 base, with 12 bases between. The CDR3 length is 16 residues. CDR3 region: CASSVGGRGGTDTQYF. CDR3 in DNA: TGTGCCAGCAGCGTAGGCGGTCGGGGAGGCACAGATACGCAGTATTTT. The full variable domain, in which reference TRBV9 and TRBJ2-3 provide the parts outside the CDR3, is DSGVTQTPKHLITATGQRVTLRCSPRSGDLSVYWYQQSLDQGLQFLIQYYNGEERAKGNILERFSAQQFPDLHSELNLSSLELGDSALYFCASSVGGRGGTDTQYFGPGTRLTVL.

The chain couples TRBV7-9 to TRBJ1-2, with D perhaps matching TRBD1 (6 bases). Trimming left V 2 bases short and J 6 bases short, with 16 bases between. The V gene's germline CDR1 is SEHNR and CDR2 FQNEAQ (reference sequence). The CDR3 runs to 15 residues. CDR3 sequence (DNA): TGTGCCAGCAGCTTAAACAGGGCTCCGCTCCATGGCTACACCTTC. Its translation: CASSLNRAPLHGYTF.

The chain employs TRBV4-3 and TRBJ1-1; 8 nucleotides align to TRBD1. The CDR3 totals 15 residues. Germline trimming cut 3 bases from V and 5 bases from J; bases unmatched to any gene: 8. CDR1 is LGHNA, CDR2 YSLEER, per germline. The CDR3 sequence is CASSHSGQGRTEAFF. As DNA, the CDR3 is TGCGCCAGCAGCCATTCAGGACAGGGAAGAACTGAAGCTTTCTTT.

The genes are TRBV27 and TRBJ1-2; TRBD1 matches 7 bases. CDR3 length equals 20 residues. With 7 bases clipped from V and 8 bases from J, the junction kept 31 bases outside the gene matches. Germline CDR1 is MNHEY and CDR2 is SMNVEV (reference sequence). Here the CDR3 reads CASKPLGEGAQGGPLYGYTF. The CDR3 DNA is TGTGCCAGCAAACCCCTGGGAGAGGGGGCGCAGGGAGGTCCCCTTTACGGCTACACCTTC.

The rearrangement uses TRBV18 and TRBJ2-7; the D gene is possibly TRBD1 (5 bases). V shed 0 bases and J shed 2 bases, with 11 bases lying between them. The CDR3 runs to 15 residues. Germline V gives CDR1 KGHSH, CDR2 LQKENI. For the CDR3, the DNA is TGTGCCAGCTCACCACCGGCAGGGTTACCCTACGAGCAGTACTTC. Protein: CASSPPAGLPYEQYF.

The gene calls are TRBV6-5 and TRBJ1-3; a possible D gene is TRBD1 (5 bases). V lost 5 bases and J lost 4, with 15 bases in between. Germline lookup yields CDR1 MNHEY and CDR2 SVGAGI. CDR3 size: 15 residues. This CDR3 reads CASSTTGARGNTIYF. The CDR3 nucleotides read TGTGCCAGCAGTACTACTGGGGCGAGAGGAAACACCATATATTTT.

The J gene is TRBJ2-1, the V gene TRBV27, with 7 bases matching TRBD2. Germline CDR1 and CDR2: MNHEY and SMNVEV (reference sequence). The CDR3 is 14 amino acids. Trimming at V came to 4 bases and at J to 2 bases, leaving 2 bases not matched to a gene. The CDR3 bases are TGTGCCAGCAGTTCCAGCGGGGCCTACAATGAGCAGTTCTTC. Protein sequence: CASSSSGAYNEQFF.

The V call is TRBV5-1, the J call TRBJ1-1; weak D call: TRBD1 (6 bases). The ends were cut back, 0 bases at V and 4 bases at J, with 10 bases in the middle. This CDR3 contains 14 residues. Germline loops: CDR1 SGHRS, CDR2 YFSETQ. DNA for the CDR3: TGCGCCAGCAGCTTGGACAGGGTAAGCACTGAAGCTTTCTTT. This encodes CASSLDRVSTEAFF.

This sequence joins TRBV27 and TRBJ2-7; D gene ambiguous. The CDR3 spans 13 residues. V shed 6 bases and J shed 1 base, with 10 bases lying between them. Germline V lookup: CDR1 MNHEY, CDR2 SMNVEV (reference sequence). The CDR3 nucleotides read TGTGCCAGCAGCCCCAGATGGTCCTACGAGCAGTACTTC. Protein sequence: CASSPRWSYEQYF.

The V gene is TRBV7-3, the J gene TRBJ1-1; 9 nucleotides align to TRBD1. The CDR3 contains 14 residues. With 5 bases clipped from V and 3 bases from J, the junction kept 4 bases outside the gene matches. The V gene's germline CDR1 is SGHTA and CDR2 FQGTGA. This CDR3 reads CASSKRTGDTEAFF. In DNA form, the CDR3 reads TGTGCCAGCAGCAAACGGACAGGGGACACTGAAGCTTTCTTT.

The J gene is TRBJ1-6, the V gene TRBV9; 8 nucleotides match TRBD1. Germline V gene sequence: CDR1 SGDLS, CDR2 YYNGEE. Losses at the gene ends were 3 bases for V and 5 bases for J; bases not matched to a gene: 4. The CDR3 spans 15 residues. CDR3 nucleotides: TGTGCCAGCAGCGCGGCGGGACAGGATAATTCACCCCTCCACTTT. This gives the protein CASSAAGQDNSPLHF.

The CDR3 DNA sequence: TGTGCCAGCAGATCAACTCGACAGGGATCGGAGTTCTTC. It encodes CASRSTRQGSEFF. The chain joins TRBV6-5 to TRBJ2-1, with 7 bases fitting TRBD1. CDR3 length: 13 amino acids. V dropped 6 bases and J dropped 14; count of bases not matched to a gene: 13. The germline CDR1 and CDR2 sequences are MNHEY and SVGAGI.

The rearrangement links TRBV27 to TRBJ2-3; tentative D call: TRBD2 (6 bases). CDR1 MNHEY and CDR2 SMNVEV come from the germline V gene (reference sequence). The CDR3 loop spans 11 amino acids. Trimming took off 2 bases at V and 9 bases at J, with 6 bases between the two ends. The CDR3 spells CASSLAGTQYF. The CDR3 DNA reads as TGTGCCAGCAGTTTAGCGGGAACGCAGTATTTT.

The genes are TRBV6-5 and TRBJ1-2; 7 bases align to TRBD1. CDR3 size: 15 residues. The ends lost 5 bases at V and 7 bases at J; junction bases unmatched: 13. CDR1 is MNHEY, CDR2 SVGAGI, per germline. CDR3 coding DNA: TGTGCCAGCAGTCAGACAGGGTCTACCACCGCTGGCTACACCTTC. It yields the protein CASSQTGSTTAGYTF.

The V call is TRBV4-1, the J call TRBJ1-1; unclear D gene. The CDR3 consists of 13 residues. In germline, CDR1 is MGHRA, CDR2 YSYEKL. The ends were cut back, 3 bases at V and 2 bases at J, with 7 bases in the middle. CDR3 protein: CASSQAGNTEAFF. The CDR3, as DNA: TGCGCCAGCAGCCAGGCAGGAAACACTGAAGCTTTCTTT.